This T cell receptor beta chain was sequenced in a study of Ad26.COV2.S vaccination and SARS-CoV-2 variants (dated by TCRdb to about 2021). With regard to the full study: Vaccine-arm donors came from COV1001, a multicentre, randomized, double-blind, placebo-controlled phase I-IIa trial of Ad26.COV2.S in healthy adults. Ad26.COV2.S was administered intramuscularly at 5 x 10^10 or 1 x 10^11 viral particles, either as a single shot or as two shots given 56 days apart. The specificity and breadth of SARS-CoV-2-reactive T cell receptors after Ad26.COV2.S vaccination were assessed by TCRbeta repertoire sequencing. A total of approximately 30 samples were included in the TCR-sequenced set, comprising around 19 Ad26.COV2.S vaccine recipients, 5 placebo recipients and 8 SARS-CoV-2 convalescent individuals. Trial participants were randomized into five groups of five, in which low-dose or high-dose Ad26.COV2.S was given once or twice, or placebo was given on both occasions. Throughout the experiments and outcome assessment, investigators stayed blinded to trial group allocation. Broader findings and caveats from the paper: It was noted by the authors that total T cell responses may have been underestimated by the TCR breadth and depth analyses. After vaccination, spike-specific CD8+ and CD4+ T cell responses were reported to show substantial breadth. Higher spike-specific TCR breadth was observed in Ad26.COV2.S recipients than in placebo recipients (P = 0.0014). The study was not powered for comparison of responses between vaccine doses or regimens. Vaccine and placebo recipients had comparable non-spike TCR breadth, which fits with the vaccine containing only spike.

The CDR3 numbers 13 residues from cysteine through phenylalanine. Only the CDR3 DNA is retained, 39 bases long and in frame from the first base. The germline V gene sets CDR1 to KGHDR and CDR2 to SFDVKD. Between the V and J ends, shortened by 9 bases and 1 base respectively, the junction contains 11 bases. The sample's treatment or condition label is to be understood as: around 19 received Ad26.COV2.S at low or high dose, single or two shots; roughly 5 received placebo; per-sample allocation not given. Repertoires of vaccine and placebo recipients were sequenced from samples taken on day 63 after the first injection. In Cohort 1b, more than 20 adults aged 18-55 years were enrolled at a single site in Boston, USA, between 29 July and 7 August 2020. Ad26.COV2.S was a replication-incompetent adenovirus type 26 vector expressing a prefusion-stabilized SARS-CoV-2 spike protein from the original Wuhan strain.

The immunoSEQ Assay was used to sequence TCRbeta CDR3 regions. After extraction, genomic DNA underwent amplification by bias-controlled multiplex PCR, followed by high-throughput sequencing. The paper's data handling went like this. To quantify the absolute abundance of each unique TCRbeta CDR3 region, sequences were collapsed and filtered. Usable DNA was measured by amplifying reference genes present in all nucleated cells, and TCRbeta template counts were normalized to that usable DNA to estimate T cell fraction. Repertoire TCRs were annotated as SARS-CoV-2-specific by exact matching of V gene, CDR3 amino acid sequence and J gene to a known reactive TCR set. MIRA supplied the reference SARS-CoV-2 TCR set, which was filtered for enrichment in COVID-19-positive ImmuneCODE repertoires so that public or cross-reactive TCRs were removed. Based on the MIRA antigens, annotated TCRs were further analysed at the level of specific ORF or position within ORF. Depth was the summed frequency of annotated unique rearrangements, while breadth was defined as annotated unique rearrangements over total unique productive rearrangements. Group comparisons of TCR breadth used two-sided Wilcoxon rank-sum tests. The immuneACCESS repertoire file appears here via TCRdb, limited to in-frame rearrangements. These files lack a portion of the clones; in checked studies, under half of the deficit traces to unresolved V genes, and the cause of the others is not known. The V and J calls and clone size are taken from that table; D and trimming were inferred from the DNA. The sample data list about 680,000 clones, and roughly 90% of these were observed just once. Of the sample, approximately 1.5% falls within the top ten clones.

As regards this clone: Its antigen is unknown. No base quality values were provided; no much bigger clone lies one nucleotide off.

Recombination linked TRBV24-1 to TRBJ2-5, with the D gene too uncertain to name. The receptor comes from a person aged 18-60 years who received the Ad26.COV2.S COVID-19 vaccine or a placebo. This sample comprised peripheral blood, obtained in a trial of Ad26.COV2.S vaccine versus placebo. In nucleotides, the sequence is TGTGCCACCCCATTAATTGGCCAAGAGACCCAGTACTTC. It is translated as CATPLIGQETQYF.